This T cell receptor beta chain was identified during a study of T cell changes during pregnancy in multiple sclerosis. The V end lost 6 bases, the J end lost 0 bases, and 12 bases lay between the germline ends. Germline V lookup: CDR1 SGHTA, CDR2 FQGNSA. This CDR3 spans 15 amino acids. Profiling relied on immunoSEQ multiplex PCR, and the TCRdb table lists in-frame clones only, not all of them. The table shows 40,000 or so clones, with roughly nine tenths occurring only once. This receptor was taken from a female donor with multiple sclerosis, enrolled in a pregnancy study. The material sequenced was CD8+ T cells from peripheral blood mononuclear cells, taken in the second trimester of pregnancy. The chain joins TRBV7-2 to TRBJ2-1, with a tentative D call TRBD2 (6 bases). This CDR3 reads CASRAGGNSYNEQFF. CDR3 DNA: TGTGCCAGCAGGGCAGGCGGGAACTCCTACAATGAGCAGTTCTTC. Using reference TRBV7-2 and TRBJ2-1 for the parts outside the CDR3, the full variable domain is GAGVSQSPSNKVTEKGKDVELRCDPISGHTALYWYRQSLGQGLEFLIYFQGNSAPDKSGLPSDRFSAERTGGSVSTLTIQRTQQEDSAVYLCASRAGGNSYNEQFFGPGTRLTVL.